These 6 T cell receptor beta chains share one sample of origin, sequenced in a study of blood T cell repertoires in COVID-19. Here immunoSEQ multiplex PCR was the method, and the copy in TCRdb shows in-frame clones only, minus some. The sample comprises fewer than 130,000 clones, roughly 79% of which are singletons, and approximately 16% rests with the top ten. Sample: peripheral blood. These receptors originate from a woman of 80 years or more with active or convalescent COVID-19.

The chain has TRBV30 and TRBJ1-2, with 8 bases fitting TRBD1. The CDR3 totals 13 residues. Germline V gives CDR1 GTSNPN, CDR2 SVGIG (reference sequence). The V and J ends lost 8 bases and 6 bases, in that order; junction bases with no gene match: 11. CDR3 residues: CAGPLGTGNGYTF. CDR3 sequence (DNA): TGTGCCGGCCCGTTGGGGACAGGAAATGGCTACACCTTC.

The chain employs TRBV2 and TRBJ1-1, with TRBD1 as a possible D gene (6 bases). The germline gives CDR1 SNHLY, CDR2 FYNNEI. This CDR3 contains 13 residues. Between the trimmed V and J ends, which lost 6 bases and 3 bases, there was a span of 11 bases. CDR3 in DNA: TGTGCCAGCAGGGAGGACAGCTACACTGAAGCTTTCTTT. Translation: CASREDSYTEAFF.

This rearrangement joins TRBV7-6 to TRBJ2-1, with TRBD2 identical over 8 bases. The V and J ends lost 4 bases and 5 bases, in that order; junction bases with no gene match: 10. The CDR3 is 16 residues long. CDR1 and CDR2 (germline): SGHVS, FNYEAQ. The CDR3 DNA reads as TGTGCCAGCAGCTCGCCAAGCGGGAGTAAAGACAATGAGCAGTTCTTC. As protein: CASSSPSGSKDNEQFF.

The gene calls are TRBV5-1 and TRBJ2-5, with 7 bases fitting TRBD2. The CDR3 has 14 residues. V lost 7 bases to trimming and J lost 3 bases; unmatched junction nucleotides: 9. Germline CDR1 reads SGHRS; CDR2 reads YFSETQ. CDR3 sequence reads: CASCTAAGEETQYF. DNA of the CDR3: TGCGCCAGCTGCACCGCGGCGGGGGAAGAGACCCAGTACTTC.

The chain employs TRBV7-8 and TRBJ2-2, with 9 positions matching TRBD1. This CDR3 contains 16 residues. V gave up 2 bases and J gave up 1 base; unmatched junction bases: 2. Germline V gene data show CDR1 as SGHVS and CDR2 as FQNEAQ. The CDR3 DNA sequence: TGTGCCAGCAGCTTAACGACAGGGGGGAACACCGGGGAGCTGTTTTTT. It translates to CASSLTTGGNTGELFF.

The chain carries TRBV21-1 and TRBJ2-7; TRBD1 is taken as the D call from the table, unchecked against the DNA. TRBV21-1 is a pseudogene segment. The CDR3 has 13 residues. The CDR3 loop reads CASTLRDTYEQYF. The CDR3 coding sequence is TGTGCCAGCACCCTGAGGGACACCTACGAGCAGTACTTC.